The 24 T cell receptor beta chains in this list originate from one sample, sequenced in a study of identical twins' blood T cells. TCRdb called the 5' RACE reads again in MiXCR, with one record for every CDR3 protein. The sample shows a few hundred thousand distinct CDR3 sequences, roughly 28% of them seen only once. Sequencing was performed on PBMCs. The receptors stem from a woman aged 18 to 50 in good health.

This clonotype was recorded at least ten times. The chain carries TRBV20-1 and TRBJ2-5; 8 bases agree with TRBD1. Germline trimming cut 3 bases from V and 4 bases from J; bases unmatched to any gene: 4. The CDR3 covers 13 residues. The germline V gene has CDR1 DFQATT and CDR2 SNEGSKA (reference sequence). The CDR3 nucleotides are TGCAGTGCTAGTCAGACAGGGGCAGAGACCCAGTACTTC. Protein sequence: CSASQTGAETQYF.

This rearrangement joins TRBV7-9 to TRBJ2-1; the D gene could be TRBD1 or TRBD2 (5 bases each). Germline CDR1 SEHNR, CDR2 FQNEAQ (reference sequence). This CDR3 is built from 15 residues. Trimming stripped 3 bases from V and 3 bases from J, with 12 bases between. CDR3 nucleotide sequence: TGTGCCAGCAGCTTGGGGGTAGGATTCTACAATGAGCAGTTCTTC. This translates into CASSLGVGFYNEQFF.

The sample holds many counts of this clonotype. V and J are TRBV7-9 and TRBJ1-1; TRBD1 agrees at 10 bases. Unmatched junction bases numbered 11, after V lost 6 bases and J lost 1 base. This CDR3 region has 17 residues. Germline V CDR1 and CDR2: SEHNR, FQNEAQ (reference sequence). In DNA form, the CDR3 reads TGTGCCAGCAGTTTTCCCCTGACAGGGGGCTGGAACACTGAAGCTTTCTTT. This gives the protein CASSFPLTGGWNTEAFF.

The gene calls are TRBV10-3 and TRBJ1-6, with 7 bases that match TRBD1. V dropped 2 bases and J dropped 4; count of bases not matched to a gene: 5. The V gene's germline CDR1 is ENHRY and CDR2 SYGVKD. The CDR3 is made up of 16 amino acids. The CDR3 DNA is TGTGCCATCAGTGAGACGTACAGGGGATATAATTCACCCCTCCACTTT. Encoded protein: CAISETYRGYNSPLHF.

On this clonotype: One junction end disagrees with the germline gene, perhaps due to a read error. The rearrangement joins TRBV29-1 to TRBJ2-2; D remains unclear. The length of the CDR3 is 12 residues. Germline CDR1 reads SQVTM; CDR2 reads ANQGSEA. CDR3 nucleotide sequence: TGCGGCGTTGGGGTAAACACCGGGGAGCTGTTTTTT. Its protein is CGVGVNTGELFF.

This clonotype has just a few counts. This chain uses TRBV27 with TRBJ2-7; weak D call: TRBD2 (7 bases). V lost 1 base and J 0 bases, leaving 13 bases between the germline ends. The CDR3 length is 16 residues. Germline CDR1 reads MNHEY; CDR2 reads SMNVEV (reference sequence). The CDR3 DNA is TGTGCCAGCAGTTTATTGACGGGGGGCAGCTCCTACGAGCAGTACTTC. This encodes CASSLLTGGSSYEQYF.

Points on this clonotype: One base away lies a much larger clone, so this may be a sequencing read error. This chain links TRBV7-9 with TRBJ1-2; D perhaps matches TRBD1 (5 bases). Germline assignment: CDR1 SEHNR and CDR2 FQNEAQ (reference sequence). The CDR3 sequence is 14 residues long. Here the CDR3 reads CASSRDGRPYGCTF. DNA for the CDR3: TGTGCCAGCAGCAGGGACGGACGGCCCTATGGCTGCACCTTC.

This chain links TRBV5-1 with TRBJ2-2; D possibly corresponds to TRBD2 (5 bases). The germline V gene has CDR1 SGHRS and CDR2 YFSETQ. Trimming stripped 8 bases from V and 2 bases from J, with 13 bases between. The CDR3 loop spans 14 amino acids. The CDR3 sequence: CASASGTNTGELFF. CDR3 DNA sequence: TGCGCCAGTGCGAGCGGTACTAACACCGGGGAGCTGTTTTTT. Full variable domain (missing parts from reference TRBV5-1 and TRBJ2-2): KAGVTQTPRYLIKTRGQQVTLSCSPISGHRSVSWYQQTPGQGLQFLFEYFSETQRNKGNFPGRFSGRQFSNSRSEMNVSTLELGDSALYLCASASGTNTGELFFGEGSRLTVL.

This clonotype was recorded many times. The chain couples TRBV13 to TRBJ1-1; no reliable D call. The CDR3 is 12 residues long. V lost 5 bases to trimming and J lost 6 bases, with 10 bases between them. From germline, CDR1 is PRHDT and CDR2 FYEKMQ (reference sequence). Here the CDR3 DNA reads TGTGCCAGCAGCCCCTACACGGCTGAAGCTTTCTTT. It translates to CASSPYTAEAFF.

This rearrangement joins TRBV6-5 to TRBJ1-3; weak D call: TRBD1 (6 bases). CDR1 and CDR2 (germline): MNHEY, SVGAGI. The CDR3 loop spans 16 amino acids. V lost 5 bases to trimming and J lost 0 bases, with 14 bases between them. CDR3 region: CASSPSRDTSGNTIYF. CDR3 nucleotide sequence: TGTGCCAGCAGTCCCTCTAGGGACACCTCTGGAAACACCATATATTTT.

This clonotype was counted at least ten times. The chain links TRBV29-1 to TRBJ1-2; maybe TRBD1 (5 bases). Deletions cut 5 bases from V and 2 bases from J, with 9 bases between. Looked up from germline, CDR1 is SQVTM and CDR2 is ANQGSEA. This CDR3 spans 12 amino acids. The CDR3 bases are TGCAGCGTTCGACAGATAAACTATGGCTACACCTTC. This translates into CSVRQINYGYTF.

This clonotype occurred a few times. The rearrangement links TRBV20-1 to TRBJ1-5; 11 bases fit TRBD1. The trim removed 5 bases at V and 4 bases at J, leaving 7 bases unmatched. The CDR3 extends over 15 amino acids. CDR1 DFQATT and CDR2 SNEGSKA come from the germline V gene (reference sequence). CDR3 coding DNA: TGCAGTGCTGGACAGGGGGCTTCTGTTAATCAGCCCCAGCATTTT. Protein: CSAGQGASVNQPQHF.

This clonotype came up many times. The gene calls are TRBV20-1 and TRBJ2-3; tentative D call: TRBD2 (5 bases). V was clipped by 3 bases and J by 8 bases, with 12 bases between them. Germline CDR1 and CDR2: DFQATT and SNEGSKA (reference sequence). The CDR3 is 12 residues long. In nucleotides, the CDR3 is TGCAGTGCTAGGTCTAGCTCTCCTACGCAGTATTTT. Protein: CSARSSSPTQYF.

This clonotype was observed at least ten times. This chain joins TRBV20-1 and TRBJ2-2; D is ambiguous. Between the trimmed V and J ends, which lost 4 bases and 2 bases, there was a span of 11 bases. The CDR3 sequence is 14 residues long. Germline lookup yields CDR1 DFQATT and CDR2 SNEGSKA (reference sequence). CDR3 DNA sequence: TGCAGTGCTACCGTTTTGGGTAACACCGGGGAGCTGTTTTTT. Translation: CSATVLGNTGELFF.

This clonotype was counted a few times. The genes are TRBV19 and TRBJ1-2, with 9 bases identical to TRBD1. The CDR3 has 15 residues. Germline V gene sequence: CDR1 LNHDA, CDR2 SQIVND (reference sequence). Trimming at V came to 4 bases and at J to 5 bases, leaving 8 bases not matched to a gene. The CDR3 DNA reads TGTGCCAGTAGTAGTGGCACAGGGGGCTGGTATGGCTACACCTTC. Its translation: CASSSGTGGWYGYTF.

The genes are TRBV29-1 and TRBJ2-7, with D possibly matching TRBD2 (5 bases). Germline-derived CDR1 and CDR2 are SQVTM and ANQGSEA. The CDR3 loop spans 12 amino acids. The V end was cut by 6 bases, the J end by 2 bases, with 11 bases between. The CDR3 reads CSVSRETYEQYF. In nucleotides, the CDR3 is TGCAGCGTGTCCCGGGAAACCTACGAGCAGTACTTC.

A few counts support this clonotype. This chain connects TRBV5-8 to TRBJ1-2; 8 nucleotides line up with TRBD1. The CDR3 contains 15 residues. The germline V gene has CDR1 SGHTS and CDR2 YDEGEE. J lost 4 bases, V lost 3 bases, and 8 bases had no gene match. This CDR3 reads CASSWGQDPPYGYTF. The CDR3 coding sequence is TGTGCCAGCAGCTGGGGACAGGACCCACCCTATGGCTACACCTTC.

With regard to this clonotype: A read error may be the cause here, since a much bigger clone is one base away. The CDR3 DNA is TGTGCCAGCAACTTAGGGCAGGGCACTGAAGCTTTCTTT. Its translation is CASNLGQGTEAFF. The V and J genes are TRBV7-9 and TRBJ1-1; D perhaps matches TRBD1 (5 bases). CDR3 length: 13 amino acids. The germline V gene encodes CDR1 SEHNR and CDR2 FQNEAQ (reference sequence). Complete variable domain (other parts from reference TRBV7-9 and TRBJ1-1): DTGVSQNPRHKITKRGQNVTFRCDPISEHNRLYWYRQTLGQGPEFLTYFQNEAQLEKSRLLSDRFSAERPKGSFSTLEIQRTEQGDSAMYLCASNLGQGTEAFFGQGTRLTVV.

The rearrangement links TRBV20-1 to TRBJ1-4, with 7 bases aligning to TRBD1. The CDR3 length is 16 residues. Germline assignment: CDR1 DFQATT and CDR2 SNEGSKA (reference sequence). Trimming cost V 5 bases and J 0 bases; bases outside gene matches: 9. CDR3 amino acids: CSAHDRQGATNEKLFF. The DNA of the CDR3 is TGCAGTGCTCACGACCGGCAGGGGGCAACTAATGAAAAACTGTTTTTT.

This clonotype came up a few times. The chain employs TRBV3-1 and TRBJ1-2, with D perhaps TRBD1 (5 bases). The ends were cut back, 3 bases at V and 8 bases at J, with 25 bases in the middle. The germline gives CDR1 LGHDT, CDR2 YNNKEL (reference sequence). The CDR3 runs 17 residues. The CDR3 coding sequence is TGTGCCAGCAGCCACAAGTTCTATAAGGGGCCCTCCCAAGGCTACACCTTC. The encoded protein is CASSHKFYKGPSQGYTF.

The chain links TRBV13 to TRBJ2-7, with a possible D match to TRBD1 (6 bases). V dropped 5 bases and J dropped 5 bases, with 19 bases sitting between them. This CDR3 spans 15 amino acids. CDR1 is PRHDT and CDR2 is FYEKMQ in the germline V gene (reference sequence). CDR3 nucleotides: TGTGCCAGCAGCCTGAGAAGGGGTCGACAGGACGAGCAGTACTTC. Translated: CASSLRRGRQDEQYF.

The table lists this clonotype with many counts. The rearrangement joins TRBV13 to TRBJ1-1; D not certain. Germline assignment: CDR1 PRHDT and CDR2 FYEKMQ (reference sequence). Between the trimmed V and J ends, which lost 3 bases and 1 base, there was a span of 6 bases. CDR3 length: 13 residues. The CDR3 loop is CASSFLRNTEAFF. CDR3 in DNA: TGTGCCAGCAGCTTCCTTAGGAACACTGAAGCTTTCTTT.

Concerning this clonotype: A junction end diverges from the germline sequence, so it may reflect a read error. The V call is TRBV7-2, the J call TRBJ2-1; 14 bases align to TRBD2. The CDR3 sequence is 21 residues long. The V gene's germline CDR1 is SGHTA and CDR2 FQGNSA. This chain's CDR3 is CASSLLFRKPGLAGDPNERFF. The CDR3 nucleotides read TGTGCCAGCAGCTTACTTTTTCGGAAACCGGGACTAGCGGGAGACCCAAATGAGCGGTTCTTC.

This clonotype was counted between two and nine times. The chain is built from TRBV11-1 and TRBJ2-6; maybe TRBD2 (6 bases). This CDR3 has 17 amino acids. The germline V and J ends were trimmed by 5 bases and 1 base, with 15 bases remaining between them. Germline-derived CDR1 and CDR2 are SGHAT and FQDESV (reference sequence). This CDR3 is CASSLRRVKSGANVLTF. In nucleotides, the CDR3 is TGTGCCAGCAGCCTCCGGAGGGTTAAATCTGGGGCCAACGTCCTGACTTTC. The entire variable domain, with the rest obtained from reference TRBV11-1 and TRBJ2-6, is as follows: EAEVAQSPRYKITEKSQAVAFWCDPISGHATLYWYRQILGQGPELLVQFQDESVVDDSQLPKDRFSAERLKGVDSTLKIQPAELGDSAMYLCASSLRRVKSGANVLTFGAGSRLTVL.